The 30 T cell receptor beta chains presented below share a single source sample, sequenced in a study of T cell changes during pregnancy in multiple sclerosis. TCRdb's copy holds only in-frame clones and misses some; the assay was immunoSEQ multiplex PCR. The sample has approximately 40,000 clones, 85% to 95% seen once. The sequencing here drew on CD4+ T cells from peripheral blood mononuclear cells, taken in the third trimester of pregnancy. The receptors originated from a female donor with multiple sclerosis, enrolled in a pregnancy study.

The chain couples TRBV18 to TRBJ2-7; 9 bases line up with TRBD1. The CDR3 has 16 amino acids. The junction had 6 bases not matched to a gene; V was cut back by 3 bases and J by 0 bases. The germline CDR1 and CDR2 sequences are KGHSH and LQKENI. The CDR3 DNA reads as TGTGCCAGCTCACCCTATTCGACAGGGGGCTCCTACGAGCAGTACTTC. This gives the protein CASSPYSTGGSYEQYF.

V is TRBV6-5 and J is TRBJ1-1; tentative D call: TRBD1 (5 bases). Germline CDR1 is MNHEY and CDR2 is SVGAGI. This CDR3 has 16 amino acids. Trimming took off 0 bases at V and 0 bases at J, with 11 bases between the two ends. In DNA, the CDR3 is TGTGCCAGCAGTTACTCGACAGCAGCCATGAACACTGAAGCTTTCTTT. Its protein is CASSYSTAAMNTEAFF.

This clone was seen only once. The chain has TRBV19 and TRBJ2-2, with 9 nucleotides matching TRBD2. This CDR3 has 14 residues. V shed 4 bases and J 4 bases; nucleotides not matched to a gene: 1. The germline V gene has CDR1 LNHDA and CDR2 SQIVND (reference sequence). CDR3 nucleotides: TGTGCCAGTAGTAGCGGGAGGGCCACCGGGGAGCTGTTTTTT. Its translation: CASSSGRATGELFF.

This chain joins TRBV7-2 and TRBJ1-1; 7 bases map to TRBD1. This CDR3 region has 15 residues. Trimming at V came to 1 base and at J to 1 base, leaving 3 bases not matched to a gene. Germline V gene lookup returns CDR1 SGHTA and CDR2 FQGNSA. The CDR3 protein is CASSLVRQGNTEAFF. The CDR3 region has the DNA TGTGCCAGCAGCTTAGTTCGACAGGGGAACACTGAAGCTTTCTTT.

This clone was picked up one time. The gene calls are TRBV19 and TRBJ1-2, with 10 bases that match TRBD1. Trimming removed 8 bases from V and 0 bases from J; junction bases left unmatched: 6. CDR1 is LNHDA and CDR2 is SQIVND in the germline V gene (reference sequence). This CDR3 is 15 amino acids long. The CDR3 DNA follows: TGTGCCAGTTCATACGGACAGGGGGCTAACTATGGCTACACCTTC. Amino acids: CASSYGQGANYGYTF.

The gene calls are TRBV18 and TRBJ1-5, with a weak D call TRBD1 (5 bases). The CDR3 has 15 residues. CDR1 and CDR2 from the germline V gene are KGHSH and LQKENI. V lost 6 bases, J lost 1 base, and 13 bases lay in between. The CDR3 is CASSQQAQSNQPQHF. The CDR3 DNA reads as TGTGCCAGCTCTCAACAGGCCCAAAGCAATCAGCCCCAGCATTTT.

This clone has only a few counts. This rearrangement joins TRBV15 to TRBJ1-1; no definite D call. V dropped 0 bases and J dropped 0 bases, with 8 bases sitting between them. CDR3 length: 15 amino acids. Germline V gene lookup returns CDR1 LNHNV and CDR2 YYDKDF (reference sequence). In DNA form, the CDR3 reads TGTGCCACCAGCAGAGAGCTCGGGGTGAACACTGAAGCTTTCTTT. Its translation: CATSRELGVNTEAFF.

The chain couples TRBV27 to TRBJ1-2; unclear D gene. This CDR3 region has 13 residues. Trimming removed 6 bases at V and 2 bases at J, with 10 bases between. Germline V gene lookup returns CDR1 MNHEY and CDR2 SMNVEV (reference sequence). In nucleotides, the CDR3 is TGTGCCAGCAGCCGACATCTGAACTATGGCTACACCTTC. It translates to CASSRHLNYGYTF.

V is TRBV19 and J is TRBJ1-2, with D tentatively TRBD1 (6 bases). The CDR3 is 13 residues long. The V end was cut by 4 bases, the J end by 2 bases, with 8 bases between. Germline assignment: CDR1 LNHDA and CDR2 SQIVND (reference sequence). The CDR3 reads CASSNRANYGYTF. CDR3 bases: TGTGCCAGTAGTAACAGGGCCAACTATGGCTACACCTTC.

The V gene is TRBV5-5, the J gene TRBJ1-4, with D possibly being TRBD1 (6 bases). The CDR3 has 13 amino acids. The V end was cut by 4 bases, the J end by 4 bases, with 8 bases between. CDR1 and CDR2 from the germline V gene are SGHKS and YYEKEE (reference sequence). CDR3: CASSRQVNEKLFF. The CDR3 DNA follows: TGTGCCAGCAGCCGACAGGTTAATGAAAAACTGTTTTTT.

The chain joins TRBV4-3 to TRBJ1-2, with TRBD1 matching over 11 bases. The CDR3 is made up of 14 amino acids. J gave up 8 bases and V 5 bases, and 7 bases lay outside the gene matches. Germline assignment: CDR1 LGHNA and CDR2 YSLEER. The CDR3 nucleotides read TGCGCCAGCAGCTCGGGACAGGGGGTAGACGGCTACACCTTC. Encoded protein: CASSSGQGVDGYTF.

J is TRBJ2-5 and V is TRBV4-1, with 8 positions matching TRBD1. The J segment lost 1 base and the V segment lost 3 bases, leaving 4 bases of the junction unmatched. The CDR3 runs 15 residues. Germline V gene lookup returns CDR1 MGHRA and CDR2 YSYEKL. CDR3 in DNA: TGCGCCAGCAGCCACCTCGGACAGGGCCAAGAGACCCAGTACTTC. Protein product: CASSHLGQGQETQYF.

The chain combines TRBV9 with TRBJ2-1; D is possibly TRBD2 (7 bases). The V end was cut by 0 bases, the J end by 1 base, with 14 bases between. CDR3 length: 17 residues. In germline, CDR1 is SGDLS, CDR2 YYNGEE. Written as DNA, the CDR3 is TGTGCCAGCAGCGTAGACGTGGGGGGGGCTTCCTACAATGAGCAGTTCTTC. Protein: CASSVDVGGASYNEQFF.

The chain couples TRBV7-9 to TRBJ2-5, with TRBD2 matching 11 bases. CDR3 length: 16 amino acids. The germline CDR1 and CDR2 sequences are SEHNR and FQNEAQ (reference sequence). V lost 3 bases, J lost 5 bases, and 8 bases stayed unmatched. CDR3 amino acids: CASSLGLAGGYETQYF. The CDR3, as DNA: TGTGCCAGCAGCTTGGGCCTAGCGGGAGGTTATGAGACCCAGTACTTC.

The rearrangement joins TRBV4-1 to TRBJ2-3; D is ambiguous. CDR3 length: 14 residues. The ends were cut back, 0 bases at V and 2 bases at J, with 6 bases in the middle. Germline V gives CDR1 MGHRA, CDR2 YSYEKL. CDR3 DNA sequence: TGCGCCAGCAGCCAAGACGAGCCCACAGATACGCAGTATTTT. Translating gives CASSQDEPTDTQYF.

The CDR3 DNA sequence: TGCGCCAGCAGCCCCTCGGGGAGCGGGAGCGGGACCCAGTACTTC. Translation: CASSPSGSGSGTQYF. The chain carries TRBV4-3 and TRBJ2-5; 8 bases line up with TRBD2. In germline, CDR1 is LGHNA, CDR2 YSLEER. The CDR3 totals 15 residues. Unmatched junction bases numbered 11, after V lost 4 bases and J lost 7 bases.

This chain connects TRBV18 to TRBJ2-5; D is uncertain. The CDR3 is made up of 15 amino acids. V gave up 0 bases and J gave up 1 base, with 9 bases separating them. Germline V gene lookup returns CDR1 KGHSH and CDR2 LQKENI. CDR3: CASSPPRRFQETQYF. CDR3 bases: TGTGCCAGCTCACCACCGAGGCGTTTCCAAGAGACCCAGTACTTC.

CDR3 sequence reads: CASSFTSGRDTQYF. CDR3 sequence (DNA): TGTGCCAGCAGCTTTACTAGCGGGAGGGATACGCAGTATTTT. The J gene is TRBJ2-3, the V gene TRBV7-2; 12 bases agree with TRBD2. Germline V lookup: CDR1 SGHTA, CDR2 FQGNSA. The CDR3 covers 14 residues. The junction had 1 base not matched to a gene; V was cut back by 3 bases and J by 6 bases.

This clone was observed once. The rearrangement joins TRBV7-3 to TRBJ1-2, with D tentatively TRBD1 (5 bases). The CDR3 is made up of 15 amino acids. The ends were cut back, 5 bases at V and 4 bases at J, with 17 bases in the middle. Germline loops: CDR1 SGHTA, CDR2 FQGTGA. This CDR3 reads CASSPVGGWAYGYTF. CDR3 DNA: TGTGCCAGCAGCCCAGTGGGGGGGTGGGCCTATGGCTACACCTTC. Full variable domain (missing parts from reference TRBV7-3 and TRBJ1-2): GAGVSQTPSNKVTEKGKYVELRCDPISGHTALYWYRQSLGQGPEFLIYFQGTGAADDSGLPNDRFFAVRPEGSVSTLKIQRTERGDSAVYLCASSPVGGWAYGYTFGSGTRLTVV.

The CDR3 spells CAISGRQAYEQYF. In DNA form, the CDR3 reads TGTGCCATCAGTGGCCGGCAGGCCTACGAGCAGTACTTC. The gene calls are TRBV10-3 and TRBJ2-7; no firm D call. V lost 4 bases and J lost 2, with 9 bases in between. Germline V CDR1 and CDR2: ENHRY, SYGVKD. The CDR3 extends over 13 amino acids.

This chain links TRBV9 with TRBJ2-7, with D tentatively TRBD1 (6 bases). The V gene lost 0 bases and the J gene lost 2 bases, with 12 bases spanning the gap. The CDR3 has 15 residues. CDR1 is SGDLS and CDR2 is YYNGEE in the germline V gene. Here the CDR3 DNA reads TGTGCCAGCAGCGTAGGAGGGGGTTACACCTACGAGCAGTACTTC. Translating it yields CASSVGGGYTYEQYF. The variable domain in full, with the rest retrieved from reference TRBV9 and TRBJ2-7, is DSGVTQTPKHLITATGQRVTLRCSPRSGDLSVYWYQQSLDQGLQFLIQYYNGEERAKGNILERFSAQQFPDLHSELNLSSLELGDSALYFCASSVGGGYTYEQYFGPGTRLTVT.

This chain links TRBV6-6 with TRBJ2-7, with 9 positions matching TRBD2. CDR3 length: 14 amino acids. V lost 6 bases to trimming and J lost 2 bases; unmatched junction nucleotides: 5. Germline V gene lookup returns CDR1 MNHNY and CDR2 SVGAGI (reference sequence). The CDR3 here is CASRETSGAYEQYF. Here the CDR3 DNA reads TGTGCCAGCAGGGAGACTAGCGGAGCCTACGAGCAGTACTTC.

This clone was detected once. The CDR3 bases are TGTGCCAGCAGACCAGAGGACTTTCGGTCCCCCAGAATCGAGCAGTTCTTC. Translated: CASRPEDFRSPRIEQFF. V usage is TRBV7-2 and J usage is TRBJ2-1, with D possibly being TRBD2 (5 bases). CDR3 length equals 17 residues. Trimming removed 6 bases from V and 10 bases from J, with 28 bases in between. The V gene's germline CDR1 is SGHTA and CDR2 FQGNSA. The whole variable domain, remainder taken from reference TRBV7-2 and TRBJ2-1, is GAGVSQSPSNKVTEKGKDVELRCDPISGHTALYWYRQSLGQGLEFLIYFQGNSAPDKSGLPSDRFSAERTGGSVSTLTIQRTQQEDSAVYLCASRPEDFRSPRIEQFFGPGTRLTVL.

The DNA of the CDR3 is TGTGCCAGCAGCGGTCAAGCGGGGGGAAAAAATGAGCAGTTCTTC. It is translated as CASSGQAGGKNEQFF. The chain is built from TRBV11-3 and TRBJ2-1, with TRBD2 matching 9 bases. In germline, CDR1 is SGHNT, CDR2 YENEEA. The CDR3 sequence is 15 residues long. The junction had 9 bases not matched to a gene; V was cut back by 5 bases and J by 7 bases.

This clone was picked up a small number of times. This chain links TRBV13 with TRBJ2-3, with D unclear. Germline-derived CDR1 and CDR2 are PRHDT and FYEKMQ (reference sequence). The V and J ends lost 5 bases and 2 bases respectively, with 5 bases between them. The CDR3 spans 12 residues. The CDR3 DNA reads as TGTGCCAGCAGCCCAAACACAGATACGCAGTATTTT. This encodes CASSPNTDTQYF.

This clone was recorded only once. The J gene is TRBJ2-5, the V gene TRBV5-1, with a weak D call TRBD1 (5 bases). Germline V lookup: CDR1 SGHRS, CDR2 YFSETQ. Trimming took 0 bases from V and 5 from J, leaving 14 bases between them. CDR3 size: 15 residues. The CDR3 DNA is TGCGCCAGCAGCTTGGGTGCGGACAAAAGGGAGACCCAGTACTTC. Translation: CASSLGADKRETQYF.

The rearrangement uses TRBV5-5 and TRBJ2-6, with 7 bases matching TRBD1. Trimming cost V 5 bases and J 0 bases; bases outside gene matches: 17. CDR3 length: 20 amino acids. Per the germline V gene, CDR1 is SGHKS and CDR2 is YYEKEE (reference sequence). The CDR3 spells CASSPITGTAPSSGANVLTF. CDR3 sequence (DNA): TGTGCCAGCAGTCCTATAACCGGGACAGCTCCCAGCTCTGGGGCCAACGTCCTGACTTTC.

About this clone itself: Compared with germline, one end of the junction differs, possibly owing to a read error. The same CDR3 is also encoded by other DNA sequences in this sample. The rearrangement joins TRBV7-7 to TRBJ2-5; 8 bases map to TRBD2. CDR3 length equals 13 residues. The germline CDR1 and CDR2 sequences are SSHAT and FNYEAQ (reference sequence). CDR3 protein: CASSLGLAETQYF. The CDR3 region has the DNA TGTGCTAGCAGCCTAGGACTAGCAGAGACCCAGTACTTC. The entire variable domain, with the rest obtained from reference TRBV7-7 and TRBJ2-5, is as follows: GAGVSQSPRYKVTKRGQDVTLRCDPISSHATLYWYQQALGQGPEFLTYFNYEAQPDKSGLPSDRFSAERPEGSISTLTIQRTEQRDSAMYRCASSLGLAETQYFGPGTRLLVL.

This clone occurred once. CDR3 nucleotides: TGTGCCAGCAGTTTACCCTCGCTAGCGGGGGCCTACGAGCAGTACTTC. Translating gives CASSLPSLAGAYEQYF. The chain couples TRBV28 to TRBJ2-7; 10 positions match TRBD2. V was pared by 2 bases and J by 2 bases, with 6 bases of the junction left unmatched. Germline loops: CDR1 MDHEN, CDR2 SYDVKM. CDR3 size: 16 residues.

CDR3 sequence reads: CASSHGTSGTGTGELFF. DNA of the CDR3: TGTGCCAGCTCACACGGGACTAGCGGGACCGGGACCGGGGAGCTGTTTTTT. The V and J genes are TRBV18 and TRBJ2-2; 13 positions match TRBD2. Germline CDR1 is KGHSH and CDR2 is LQKENI. V dropped 4 bases and J dropped 5; count of bases not matched to a gene: 7. The CDR3 sequence is 17 residues long.